This is a list of T cell receptor beta chains from one sample in a study of blood T cell repertoires in COVID-19. Produced via immunoSEQ multiplex PCR; TCRdb's table is partial and in-frame only. The top ten hold roughly 6.3% of the sample, which has 300,000 to 400,000 clones, over 70% seen once. Sequencing was performed on peripheral blood. The receptors were gathered from a woman between 45 and 60 years old with COVID-19, enrolled during active disease. CDR3s leave out the opening cysteine and the closing phenylalanine or tryptophan. Each record gives: CDR3 protein, CDR3 length, D gene, V gene. A D gene is named only where the DNA matches it firmly.

cdr3_aa: ASSLGLNTDTQY; cdr3_length: 12; d_call: NA; v_call: TRBV27
cdr3_aa: ATSSYSGPLH; cdr3_length: 10; d_call: NA; v_call: TRBV15
cdr3_aa: ASSLADRGLAKNIQY; cdr3_length: 15; d_call: TRBD1; v_call: TRBV11-2
cdr3_aa: ASSWFLGAEQY; cdr3_length: 11; d_call: NA; v_call: TRBV7-8
cdr3_aa: ASKGGEEYGYT; cdr3_length: 11; d_call: TRBD1; v_call: TRBV6-5
cdr3_aa: ASSDTSLETQY; cdr3_length: 11; d_call: NA; v_call: TRBV2
cdr3_aa: ASSLAVSPSPEQY; cdr3_length: 13; d_call: NA; v_call: TRBV7-9
cdr3_aa: ASSQDVVGGDTEAF; cdr3_length: 14; d_call: NA; v_call: TRBV4-3
cdr3_aa: ASRGQAGSYNSPLH; cdr3_length: 14; d_call: TRBD1; v_call: TRBV7-8
cdr3_aa: ASSQASNRDHQPQH; cdr3_length: 14; d_call: NA; v_call: TRBV4-1
cdr3_aa: ASSLSFSGAYEQY; cdr3_length: 13; d_call: NA; v_call: TRBV27
cdr3_aa: ASSLGDSFGYT; cdr3_length: 11; d_call: TRBD1; v_call: TRBV5-1
cdr3_aa: ASSHTVDSYNEQF; cdr3_length: 13; d_call: NA; v_call: TRBV4-2
cdr3_aa: AWSLAGPWAQPQH; cdr3_length: 13; d_call: NA; v_call: TRBV30
cdr3_aa: ASSPRAYNEQF; cdr3_length: 11; d_call: NA; v_call: TRBV19
cdr3_aa: ASSGQGAYSNQPQH; cdr3_length: 14; d_call: TRBD1; v_call: TRBV19
cdr3_aa: ASSRDRASYYGYT; cdr3_length: 13; d_call: TRBD1; v_call: TRBV27
cdr3_aa: ASSPRGGRTETQY; cdr3_length: 13; d_call: TRBD2; v_call: TRBV3-1/TRBV3-2
cdr3_aa: SVTRDTKNTEAF; cdr3_length: 12; d_call: NA; v_call: TRBV29-1
cdr3_aa: ASSQGRGGGSTDTQY; cdr3_length: 15; d_call: TRBD2; v_call: TRBV4-3
cdr3_aa: ASTDPGQSTDTQY; cdr3_length: 13; d_call: TRBD1; v_call: TRBV27
cdr3_aa: ASSSTGTSGSMGTDTQY; cdr3_length: 17; d_call: TRBD2; v_call: TRBV28